The 25 T cell receptor beta chains presented below share a single source sample, sequenced in a study of blood T cell repertoires in COVID-19. TCRdb's copy holds only in-frame clones and misses some; the assay was immunoSEQ multiplex PCR. The sample records about 62,000 clones, about 86% being singletons. Sequencing was carried out using peripheral blood. The receptor set was obtained from a human donor in a cohort sampled during active COVID-19.

This chain joins TRBV7-3 and TRBJ2-3, with 7 nucleotides matching TRBD2. CDR3 length: 14 residues. Germline V CDR1 and CDR2: SGHTA, FQGTGA. V was clipped by 5 bases and J by 3 bases; unmatched bases: 5. CDR3 nucleotide sequence: TGTGCCAGCAGCCCCGGACTAGTGACAGATACGCAGTATTTT. As protein: CASSPGLVTDTQYF. The complete variable domain, with remaining parts taken from reference TRBV7-3 and TRBJ2-3, reads GAGVSQTPSNKVTEKGKYVELRCDPISGHTALYWYRQSLGQGPEFLIYFQGTGAADDSGLPNDRFFAVRPEGSVSTLKIQRTERGDSAVYLCASSPGLVTDTQYFGPGTRLTVL.

The chain is built from TRBV15 and TRBJ1-2; possibly TRBD1 for D (5 bases). The germline V gene encodes CDR1 LNHNV and CDR2 YYDKDF (reference sequence). V was clipped by 0 bases and J by 7 bases, with 12 bases between them. This CDR3 contains 14 residues. The CDR3 sequence: CATSRDGRQSGYTF. The CDR3 DNA follows: TGTGCCACCAGCAGAGATGGAAGACAGTCTGGCTACACCTTC.

The rearrangement uses TRBV5-6 and TRBJ1-2; no clear D. V dropped 0 bases and J dropped 8 bases, with 14 bases sitting between them. There are 14 residues in the CDR3. Germline CDR1 and CDR2: SGHDT and YYEEEE. CDR3 in DNA: TGTGCCAGCAGCTTGGTCGGCACCCGAGGAGGCTACACCTTC. Its translation: CASSLVGTRGGYTF. The full variable domain, rest sourced from reference TRBV5-6 and TRBJ1-2, is DAGVTQSPTHLIKTRGQQVTLRCSPKSGHDTVSWYQQALGQGPQFIFQYYEEEERQRGNFPDRFSGHQFPNYSSELNVNALLLGDSALYLCASSLVGTRGGYTFGSGTRLTVV.

The chain links TRBV21-1 to TRBJ1-2; the table assigns TRBD1, which was not confirmed against the DNA. TRBV21-1 is deemed a pseudogene. The CDR3 has 12 amino acids. The CDR3: CASGQASYGYTF. The CDR3 DNA reads as TGTGCCAGCGGGCAGGCCAGCTATGGCTACACCTTC.

The V and J genes are TRBV6-6 and TRBJ2-3; TRBD2 matches at 10 bases. This CDR3 has 15 amino acids. J lost 5 bases, V lost 2 bases, and 4 bases had no gene match. Germline V gene data show CDR1 as MNHNY and CDR2 as SVGAGI (reference sequence). The CDR3 sequence: CASSYARLAGDTQYF. In nucleotides, the CDR3 is TGTGCCAGCAGTTACGCAAGACTAGCGGGAGATACGCAGTATTTT.

This chain uses TRBV11-1 with TRBJ1-1; D perhaps matches TRBD1 (5 bases). With 4 bases removed from V and 4 bases from J, the gap between germline ends came to 13 bases. The CDR3 has 14 residues. Germline V lookup: CDR1 SGHAT, CDR2 FQDESV (reference sequence). Here the CDR3 reads CASSSNRGGTEAFF. CDR3 nucleotides: TGTGCCAGCAGCTCCAATAGGGGAGGCACTGAAGCTTTCTTT.

The gene calls are TRBV7-6 and TRBJ2-6, with 10 bases lining up with TRBD2. This CDR3 region has 18 residues. Looked up from germline, CDR1 is SGHVS and CDR2 is FNYEAQ. Trimming took 3 bases from V and 2 from J; bases not matched to a gene: 7. The CDR3 spells CASSFRSAGGPGANVLTF. CDR3 DNA sequence: TGTGCCAGCAGCTTTAGATCAGCGGGGGGGCCTGGGGCCAACGTCCTGACTTTC. The full variable domain, in which reference TRBV7-6 and TRBJ2-6 provide the parts outside the CDR3, is GAGVSQSPRYKVTKRGQDVALRCDPISGHVSLYWYRQALGQGPEFLTYFNYEAQQDKSGLPNDRFSAERPEGSISTLTIQRTEQRDSAMYRCASSFRSAGGPGANVLTFGAGSRLTVL.

This sequence joins TRBV5-6 and TRBJ1-5, with 8 bases matching TRBD1. The germline V gene encodes CDR1 SGHDT and CDR2 YYEEEE. The trim removed 4 bases at V and 7 bases at J, leaving 7 bases unmatched. This CDR3 is built from 14 residues. CDR3 bases: TGTGCCAGCAGCACCCTGGACAGGGCCCAGCCCCAGCATTTT. It codes for CASSTLDRAQPQHF.

The gene calls are TRBV7-2 and TRBJ1-2; D is undetermined. With 1 base removed from V and 6 bases from J, the gap between germline ends came to 9 bases. This CDR3 has 13 amino acids. CDR1 SGHTA and CDR2 FQGNSA come from the germline V gene. Written as DNA, the CDR3 is TGTGCCAGCAGCTTAGATGCGGTTAATGGCTACACCTTC. This gives the protein CASSLDAVNGYTF.

The V and J genes are TRBV15 and TRBJ1-3, with TRBD1 as a possible D gene (6 bases). The germline V and J ends were trimmed by 5 bases and 0 bases, with 14 bases remaining between them. The length of the CDR3 is 16 residues. Germline CDR1 and CDR2: LNHNV and YYDKDF (reference sequence). CDR3 in DNA: TGTGCCACCAGCGTGGGGGACACAACCTCTGGAAACACCATATATTTT. Its translation: CATSVGDTTSGNTIYF.

The chain uses TRBV19 and TRBJ1-2; D is uncertain. The CDR3 is made up of 14 amino acids. Trimming cost V 3 bases and J 5 bases, with 13 bases left between them. Germline lookup yields CDR1 LNHDA and CDR2 SQIVND (reference sequence). The CDR3 region has the DNA TGTGCCAGTAGTATCAGGTCCCAGGTTTATGGCTACACCTTC. This sequence encodes CASSIRSQVYGYTF. The variable domain in full, with the rest retrieved from reference TRBV19 and TRBJ1-2, is DGGITQSPKYLFRKEGQNVTLSCEQNLNHDAMYWYRQDPGQGLRLIYYSQIVNDFQKGDIAEGYSVSREKKESFPLTVTSAQKNPTAFYLCASSIRSQVYGYTFGSGTRLTVV.

The rearrangement uses TRBV6-2 or TRBV6-3 and TRBJ1-5; possibly TRBD1 for D (5 bases). V was clipped by 4 bases and J by 3 bases, with 7 bases between them. The CDR3 spans 13 residues. From germline, CDR1 is MNHEY and CDR2 SVGEGT. The CDR3 coding sequence is TGTGCCAGCAGTTCCAGGGCCAATCAGCCCCAGCATTTT. Amino acids: CASSSRANQPQHF.

The V gene is TRBV5-1, the J gene TRBJ2-2; a weak D match, TRBD2 (6 bases). CDR3 length: 15 amino acids. V lost 5 bases to trimming and J lost 8 bases, with 19 bases between them. Per the germline V gene, CDR1 is SGHRS and CDR2 is YFSETQ. As DNA, the CDR3 is TGCGCCAGCAGGAGCCTCGGGACTTCTAAAGGGGAGCTGTTTTTT. It is translated as CASRSLGTSKGELFF.

This clone was counted only a few times. This chain uses TRBV30 with TRBJ2-1, with 7 bases that match TRBD2. Losses at the gene ends were 2 bases for V and 4 bases for J; bases not matched to a gene: 8. In germline, CDR1 is GTSNPN, CDR2 SVGIG (reference sequence). This CDR3 comprises 15 residues. The CDR3 sequence is CAWSWGAGLYNEQFF. CDR3 coding DNA: TGTGCCTGGAGTTGGGGAGCGGGGCTATACAATGAGCAGTTCTTC.

CDR3 bases: TGCAGCGTCGAGGGCCTGTTGGAGACCCAGTACTTC. This encodes CSVEGLLETQYF. The chain combines TRBV29-1 with TRBJ2-5, with D possibly TRBD2 on 5 matching bases. Trimming stripped 6 bases from V and 5 bases from J, with 13 bases between. Germline loops: CDR1 SQVTM, CDR2 ANQGSEA. The CDR3 has 12 amino acids.

The CDR3 DNA reads as TGCGCCAGCAGCCTCCGAGTGGGTGGAGGGGACGAGCAGTACTTC. Translating it yields CASSLRVGGGDEQYF. The chain has TRBV5-1 and TRBJ2-7; D perhaps matches TRBD2 (6 bases). V lost 4 bases, J lost 5 bases, and 19 bases lay in between. CDR1 is SGHRS, CDR2 YFSETQ, per germline. CDR3 length equals 15 residues. Complete variable domain (other parts from reference TRBV5-1 and TRBJ2-7): KAGVTQTPRYLIKTRGQQVTLSCSPISGHRSVSWYQQTPGQGLQFLFEYFSETQRNKGNFPGRFSGRQFSNSRSEMNVSTLELGDSALYLCASSLRVGGGDEQYFGPGTRLTVT.

The count of this clone is one. The V and J genes are TRBV7-9 and TRBJ2-5, with 8 positions matching TRBD1. J lost 3 bases, V lost 2 bases, and 2 bases had no gene match. The CDR3 consists of 14 residues. Germline loops: CDR1 SEHNR, CDR2 FQNEAQ (reference sequence). The CDR3 spells CASSLMTGEETQYF. CDR3 bases: TGTGCCAGCAGCTTAATGACAGGGGAAGAGACCCAGTACTTC.

The V call is TRBV3-1 (or the pseudogene TRBV3-2), the J call TRBJ2-5, with 13 bases matching TRBD2. J lost 4 bases, V lost 4 bases, and 9 bases had no gene match. The CDR3 runs 17 residues. The germline CDR1 and CDR2 sequences are LGHDT and YNNKEL (reference sequence). CDR3 amino acids: CASSPPGGLAGLETQYF. The CDR3 DNA reads as TGTGCCAGCAGCCCCCCCGGGGGACTAGCGGGACTAGAGACCCAGTACTTC.

This chain connects TRBV29-1 to TRBJ1-2; a weak D match, TRBD1 (6 bases). Germline V gene data show CDR1 as SQVTM and CDR2 as ANQGSEA. CDR3 size: 12 residues. V lost 5 bases to trimming and J lost 6 bases, with 13 bases between them. The CDR3 coding sequence is TGCAGCGTTCGAGACAGGTCTGATGGCTACACCTTC. Amino acid sequence: CSVRDRSDGYTF.

The sample holds a few counts of this clone. The chain recombines TRBV9 with TRBJ2-7, with 10 positions matching TRBD2. The V and J ends lost 4 bases and 7 bases, in that order; junction bases with no gene match: 11. Per germline, CDR1 SGDLS and CDR2 YYNGEE. CDR3 size: 15 residues. The CDR3 reads CASSQGGLAAREQYF. The CDR3 DNA sequence: TGTGCCAGCAGCCAGGGTGGACTAGCGGCTAGGGAGCAGTACTTC.

V usage is TRBV29-1 and J usage is TRBJ2-5, with 7 bases matching TRBD2. Germline assignment: CDR1 SQVTM and CDR2 ANQGSEA. Unmatched junction bases numbered 11, after V lost 6 bases and J lost 1 base. This CDR3 contains 15 residues. The DNA for the CDR3 is TGCAGCGTCTTAGTAGGTAGCGGGTTCCAAGAGACCCAGTACTTC. It translates to CSVLVGSGFQETQYF.

The chain couples TRBV7-2 to TRBJ1-3, with D possibly TRBD1 on 5 matching bases. The germline V gene has CDR1 SGHTA and CDR2 FQGNSA. V gave up 1 base and J gave up 0 bases, with 7 bases separating them. The CDR3 length is 15 residues. The CDR3 DNA follows: TGTGCCAGCAGCTTAGTGGGGGGCTCTGGAAACACCATATATTTT. Translated: CASSLVGGSGNTIYF.

This clone is a singleton in its sample. The chain joins TRBV28 to TRBJ2-6; 8 nucleotides line up with TRBD2. This CDR3 is 18 amino acids long. The junction had 8 bases not matched to a gene; V was cut back by 4 bases and J by 0 bases. The V gene's germline CDR1 is MDHEN and CDR2 SYDVKM. CDR3: CASSSLERGSSGANVLTF. CDR3 sequence (DNA): TGTGCCAGCAGTTCTCTAGAGCGGGGGAGCTCTGGGGCCAACGTCCTGACTTTC.

This sequence joins TRBV5-1 and TRBJ2-3; 10 nucleotides align to TRBD1. The CDR3 covers 15 residues. J was trimmed by 6 bases and V by 4 bases; bases with no gene match: 8. Germline V gene sequence: CDR1 SGHRS, CDR2 YFSETQ. CDR3 sequence (DNA): TGCGCCAGCAGCAATAGACAGGGGGCACTGGATACGCAGTATTTT. Residues: CASSNRQGALDTQYF.

J is TRBJ2-2 and V is TRBV11-2; TRBD2 agrees at 10 bases. V lost 7 bases and J lost 6; bases outside the gene matches: 8. The CDR3 runs 15 residues. Germline-derived CDR1 and CDR2 are SGHAT and FQNNGV. Written as DNA, the CDR3 is TGTGCCAGCACCCCTAGCGGGAGTTGGGCCGGGGAGCTGTTTTTT. Translating gives CASTPSGSWAGELFF.